This TCR beta chain was sequenced for a study of technical replicates of blood from four donors. Produced via immunoSEQ multiplex PCR; TCRdb's table is partial and in-frame only. Seen here are around 77,000 clones, approximately 92% observed once, and the top ten hold 0.41%. V lost 1 base, J lost 6 bases, and 9 bases lay in between. The CDR3 length is 14 residues. The germline gives CDR1 SGHAT, CDR2 FQNNGV. This sequence originates from a human donor in good health. The rearrangement uses TRBV11-2 and TRBJ1-4; D not certain. The material sequenced was T cells isolated from PBMCs. The CDR3 here is CASSLAGFDEKLFF. The CDR3 DNA follows: TGTGCCAGCAGCTTAGCAGGTTTCGATGAAAAACTGTTTTTT.